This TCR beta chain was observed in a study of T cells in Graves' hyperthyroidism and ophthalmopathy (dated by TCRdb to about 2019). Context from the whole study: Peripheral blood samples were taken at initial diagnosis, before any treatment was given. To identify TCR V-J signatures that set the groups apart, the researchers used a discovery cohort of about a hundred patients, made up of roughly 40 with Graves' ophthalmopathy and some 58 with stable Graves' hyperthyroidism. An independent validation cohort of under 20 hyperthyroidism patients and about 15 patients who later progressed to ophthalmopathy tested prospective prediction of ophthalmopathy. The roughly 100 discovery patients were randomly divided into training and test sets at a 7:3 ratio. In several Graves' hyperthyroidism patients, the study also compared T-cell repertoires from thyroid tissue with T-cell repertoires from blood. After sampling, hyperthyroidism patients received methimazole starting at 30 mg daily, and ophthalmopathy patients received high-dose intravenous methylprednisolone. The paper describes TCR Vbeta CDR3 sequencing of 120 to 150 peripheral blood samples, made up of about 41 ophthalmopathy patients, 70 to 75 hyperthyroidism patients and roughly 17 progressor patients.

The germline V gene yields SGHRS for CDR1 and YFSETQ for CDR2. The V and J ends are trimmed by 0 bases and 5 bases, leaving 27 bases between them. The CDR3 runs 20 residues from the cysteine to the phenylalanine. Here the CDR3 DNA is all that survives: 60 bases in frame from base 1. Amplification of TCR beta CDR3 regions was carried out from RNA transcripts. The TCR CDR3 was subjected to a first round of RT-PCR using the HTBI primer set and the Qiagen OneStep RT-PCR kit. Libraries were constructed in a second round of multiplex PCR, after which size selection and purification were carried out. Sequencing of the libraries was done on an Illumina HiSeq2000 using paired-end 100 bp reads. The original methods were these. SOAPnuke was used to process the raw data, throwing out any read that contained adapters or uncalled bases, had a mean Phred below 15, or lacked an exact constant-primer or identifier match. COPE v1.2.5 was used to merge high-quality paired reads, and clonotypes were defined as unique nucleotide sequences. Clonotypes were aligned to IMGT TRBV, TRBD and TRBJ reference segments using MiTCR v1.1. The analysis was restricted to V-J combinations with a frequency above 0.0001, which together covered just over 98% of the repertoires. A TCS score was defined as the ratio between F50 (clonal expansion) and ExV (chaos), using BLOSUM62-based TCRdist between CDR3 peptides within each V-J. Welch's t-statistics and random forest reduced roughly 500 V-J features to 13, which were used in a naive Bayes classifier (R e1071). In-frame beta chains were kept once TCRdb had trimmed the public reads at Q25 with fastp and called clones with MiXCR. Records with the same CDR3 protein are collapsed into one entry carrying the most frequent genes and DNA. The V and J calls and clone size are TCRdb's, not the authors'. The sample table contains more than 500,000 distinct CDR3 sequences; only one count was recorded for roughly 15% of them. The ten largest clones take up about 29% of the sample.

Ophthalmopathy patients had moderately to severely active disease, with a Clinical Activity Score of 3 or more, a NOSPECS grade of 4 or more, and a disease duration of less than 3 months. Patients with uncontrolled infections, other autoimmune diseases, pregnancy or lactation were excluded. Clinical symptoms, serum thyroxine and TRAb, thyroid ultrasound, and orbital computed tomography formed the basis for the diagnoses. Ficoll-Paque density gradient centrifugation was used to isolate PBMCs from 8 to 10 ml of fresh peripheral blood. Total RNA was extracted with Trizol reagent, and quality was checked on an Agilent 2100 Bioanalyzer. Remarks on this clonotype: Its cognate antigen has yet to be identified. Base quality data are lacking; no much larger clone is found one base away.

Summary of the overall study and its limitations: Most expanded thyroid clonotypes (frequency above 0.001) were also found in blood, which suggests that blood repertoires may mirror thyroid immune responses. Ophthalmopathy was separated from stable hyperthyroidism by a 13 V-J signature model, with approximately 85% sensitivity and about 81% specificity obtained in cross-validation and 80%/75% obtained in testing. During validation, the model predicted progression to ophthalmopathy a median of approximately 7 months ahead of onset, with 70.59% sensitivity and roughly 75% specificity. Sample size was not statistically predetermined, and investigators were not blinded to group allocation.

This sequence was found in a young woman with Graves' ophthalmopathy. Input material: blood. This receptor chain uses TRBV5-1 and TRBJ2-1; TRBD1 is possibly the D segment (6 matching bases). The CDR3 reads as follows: CASSLVGRGGRHIHDNEQFF. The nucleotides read TGCGCCAGCAGCTTGGTTGGGAGAGGGGGTAGACACATTCACGACAATGAGCAGTTCTTC. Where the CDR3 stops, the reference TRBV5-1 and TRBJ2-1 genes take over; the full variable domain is KAGVTQTPRYLIKTRGQQVTLSCSPISGHRSVSWYQQTPGQGLQFLFEYFSETQRNKGNFPGRFSGRQFSNSRSEMNVSTLELGDSALYLCASSLVGRGGRHIHDNEQFFGPGTRLTVL.